Sequencing of this TCR beta chain was carried out in a study of blood T cells in healthy people across ages. This clonotype was counted between two and nine times. Its target is not known. Study-level findings and limits: A strong correlation was seen between TCR beta diversity and naive T cell percentage. Among T cells, TCR beta diversity per million cells dropped roughly linearly as age rose. A conclusive naive versus antigen-experienced comparison was prevented by the unsorted PBMCs.

V dropped 3 bases and J dropped 2; count of bases not matched to a gene: 5. CDR1 is SQVTM and CDR2 is ANQGSEA in the germline V gene. CDR3 length: 15 amino acids. Primed by a sample-barcoded 5' primer and a J-beta primer mix, a second PCR proceeded for about 6 to 12 cycles. Each CDR3 protein is one row after TCRdb ran MiXCR on the 5' RACE reads. The top ten clones hold under 20% of a sample with just over 1 million distinct CDR3 sequences, 40% to 50% of them seen once. This TCR was recovered from a woman aged 55-70 years in good health. The chain has TRBV29-1 and TRBJ1-2, with 11 bases matching TRBD1. Source material: blood. DNA for the CDR3: TGCAGCGTTGATTGGACAGGGGGCAGAAACTATGGCTACACCTTC. It is translated as CSVDWTGGRNYGYTF.